The 4 T cell receptor beta chains reported below all come from one sample, sequenced in a study of shared clonotypes between healthy human individuals. Clones were sequenced by immunoSEQ multiplex PCR, and TCRdb holds only the in-frame ones, with some missing. The data show over 95,000 clones, under 70% seen once. The sequencing input was memory CD8+ T cells sorted from blood. Described subset: CD45RO+ cells pooled with CCR7-negative TemRA cells. The receptors were sampled from a woman under 40 in good health.

The chain employs TRBV5-1 and TRBJ2-5; 11 positions agree with TRBD1. Per the germline V gene, CDR1 is SGHRS and CDR2 is YFSETQ. The V and J ends lost 1 base and 4 bases, in that order; junction bases with no gene match: 6. The CDR3 contains 16 residues. CDR3 sequence (DNA): TGCGCCAGCAGCTTGACCGGACAGGGGGCGGGAGAGACCCAGTACTTC. This encodes CASSLTGQGAGETQYF. Full variable domain (missing parts from reference TRBV5-1 and TRBJ2-5): KAGVTQTPRYLIKTRGQQVTLSCSPISGHRSVSWYQQTPGQGLQFLFEYFSETQRNKGNFPGRFSGRQFSNSRSEMNVSTLELGDSALYLCASSLTGQGAGETQYFGPGTRLLVL.

V and J are TRBV28 and TRBJ2-6, with D perhaps matching TRBD2 (5 bases). V was cut by 6 bases and J by 4 bases, with 10 bases left in between. CDR3 length equals 14 residues. Germline V gene sequence: CDR1 MDHEN, CDR2 SYDVKM. CDR3 DNA sequence: TGTGCCAGCAGCCGAGGGCCCGGGGCCAACGTCCTGACTTTC. Residues: CASSRGPGANVLTF.

The table lists this clone with a count of one. This chain links TRBV28 with TRBJ1-2; D unresolved. Trimming took off 7 bases at V and 0 bases at J, with 9 bases between the two ends. Germline CDR1 MDHEN, CDR2 SYDVKM. This CDR3 has 13 amino acids. CDR3 nucleotides: TGTGCCAGCACGGAGGGAACTAACTATGGCTACACCTTC. The encoded protein is CASTEGTNYGYTF.

The rearrangement joins TRBV7-3 to TRBJ1-2; no definite D call. V lost 4 bases, J lost 1 base, and 7 bases lay in between. The germline V gene has CDR1 SGHTA and CDR2 FQGTGA. CDR3 length: 13 residues. The CDR3 here is CASSYESNYGYTF. CDR3 bases: TGTGCCAGCAGCTACGAGAGTAACTATGGCTACACCTTC.